This T cell receptor (beta chain) was observed in a study of T cells in Graves' hyperthyroidism and ophthalmopathy. The wider study: Peripheral blood was collected at initial diagnosis, before any treatment. Study outcomes and limitations: Most thyroid-expanded clonotypes above 0.001 were also found in blood.

CDR3 size: 15 residues. CDR1 is KGHDR and CDR2 is SFDVKD in the germline V gene. The V segment lost 2 bases and the J segment 5 bases; nucleotides outside the gene matches: 3. Out of around 10 ml of fresh peripheral blood came the PBMCs. The table lists this clonotype with many counts. Its specificity is unknown. Regions amplified from RNA transcripts were the TCR beta CDR3 regions. Researchers ran a first-round RT-PCR on the TCR CDR3 using the HTBI primer set. TCRdb reprocessed the multiplex PCR reads with MiXCR, giving one entry per CDR3 protein. Here the sample spans 620,000 or so distinct CDR3 sequences, roughly 15% being singletons.

The source of this sequence is a woman aged 50 to 60 with Graves' ophthalmopathy. The chain links TRBV24-1 to TRBJ2-3, with 10 bases identical to TRBD1. The sequencing input was blood. The CDR3 DNA reads as TGTGCCACCAGTGATTACGGACAGGGGGAAGATACGCAGTATTTT. This sequence encodes CATSDYGQGEDTQYF.